What follows are 5 T cell receptor beta chains derived from one specimen sequenced in a study of cytomegalovirus exposure and HLA in healthy donors. The PCR made use of 60 Vbeta and 13 Jbeta primers. Generated by immunoSEQ multiplex PCR, the TCRdb table keeps only in-frame clones and is missing some. The top ten hold more than 3.5% of the sample, which has about 80,000 clones, approximately 60% seen once. The sequenced sample was PBMCs. These receptors came from a male donor in good health and CMV-seropositive.

This chain uses TRBV23-1 with TRBJ2-7; tentatively, D is TRBD1 (6 bases). TRBV23-1 carries the ORF label, with uncertain function. The CDR3 totals 18 residues. Trimming cost V 0 bases and J 9 bases, with 27 bases left between them. DNA of the CDR3: TGCGCCAGCAGTCAATCGATCCAGGTGGTGACCTCAGGGGACGGGCAGTACTTC. Translation: CASSQSIQVVTSGDGQYF.

This chain connects TRBV28 to TRBJ2-1; possibly TRBD1 for D (8 bases). The CDR3 loop spans 18 amino acids. Between the trimmed V and J ends, which lost 3 bases and 5 bases, there was a span of 23 bases. Germline CDR1 and CDR2: MDHEN and SYDVKM. In nucleotides, the CDR3 is TGTGCCAGCAGTTTGAGAGGACAGGGACTACCCAAAAACAATGAGCAGTTCTTC. It translates to CASSLRGQGLPKNNEQFF.

This clone was recorded a few times. The chain recombines TRBV7-2 with TRBJ2-7; tentative D call: TRBD1 (6 bases). V lost 2 bases to trimming and J lost 9 bases, with 14 bases between them. The CDR3 has 13 amino acids. CDR1 is SGHTA, CDR2 FQGNSA, per germline. As DNA, the CDR3 is TGTGCCAGCAGCTTATCAACAGGGTTCGGGCAGTACTTC. Translated: CASSLSTGFGQYF.

The table lists this clone with a few counts. The rearrangement links TRBV6-1 to TRBJ1-5; possibly TRBD1 for D (6 bases). Per germline, CDR1 MNHNS and CDR2 SASEGT. CDR3 length: 16 amino acids. V lost 2 bases and J 4 bases, leaving 15 bases between the germline ends. The CDR3 DNA reads as TGTGCCAGCAGTGAACCATATCAGGGGTGGAATCAGCCCCAGCATTTT. Amino acid sequence: CASSEPYQGWNQPQHF.

The chain couples TRBV6-5 to TRBJ2-7, with D perhaps matching TRBD2 (6 bases). CDR1 MNHEY and CDR2 SVGAGI come from the germline V gene. The CDR3 loop spans 13 amino acids. The CDR3 loop is CARIRRGGYEQYF. In DNA, the CDR3 is TGTGCGAGGATCAGGCGGGGTGGCTACGAGCAGTACTTC.